This entry is about one T cell receptor (beta chain). A Seattle source enrolled patients during active infection and followed them longitudinally. Using immunoSEQ multiplex PCR, the repertoire was profiled, and TCRdb retains in-frame clones only, with some absent. Counted here are 220,000 or so clones, roughly 86% occurring once; the ten biggest clones make up about a tenth. The data originate from a study of blood T cell repertoires in COVID-19. Across the whole study: In each case, the material was cDNA or gDNA derived from T cells, B-cell-depleted T cells, or PBMCs.

Germline V gives CDR1 MDHEN, CDR2 SYDVKM. The CDR3 length is 16 residues. V was shortened by 2 bases and J by 1 base, with 9 bases between the two germline ends. The chain couples TRBV28 to TRBJ1-6; D is unclear. The specimen was peripheral blood. The sequence came from a woman aged 50 to 60 with COVID-19, enrolled during active disease. The CDR3 nucleotides are TGTGCCAGCAGTTTAGGCGGTTGGTCCTATAATTCACCCCTCCACTTT. Its translation is CASSLGGWSYNSPLHF.